This TCR beta chain was recovered during a study of blood T cells in healthy people across ages. Points on this clonotype: Its antigen is unknown.

The CDR3 sequence is 11 residues long. CDR1 and CDR2 from the germline V gene are SQVTM and ANQGSEA. The V gene end was trimmed by 6 bases and the J gene end by 7 bases; junction bases not matched to a gene: 6. It was with a sample-barcoded 5' primer and a J-beta primer mix that a second PCR of roughly 7 to 11 cycles was run. Each TCR beta cDNA got a 12-nucleotide random molecular identifier. TCRdb re-called the 5' RACE reads through MiXCR, storing one row per CDR3 protein. Here the sample spans over 600,000 distinct CDR3 sequences, 56% being singletons. Notes on the study in general: Higher naive T cell percentage went strongly together with higher TCR beta diversity. For the donors, CMV status was unknown and possibly confounded expanded clonotype changes.

J is TRBJ2-7 and V is TRBV29-1, with 7 bases aligning to TRBD1. The sequenced material came from blood. The sequence derives from a man aged 35-49 years in good health. The CDR3 DNA is TGCAGCGTCAGGGACAGCCCTGAGCAGTACTTC. It specifies CSVRDSPEQYF.